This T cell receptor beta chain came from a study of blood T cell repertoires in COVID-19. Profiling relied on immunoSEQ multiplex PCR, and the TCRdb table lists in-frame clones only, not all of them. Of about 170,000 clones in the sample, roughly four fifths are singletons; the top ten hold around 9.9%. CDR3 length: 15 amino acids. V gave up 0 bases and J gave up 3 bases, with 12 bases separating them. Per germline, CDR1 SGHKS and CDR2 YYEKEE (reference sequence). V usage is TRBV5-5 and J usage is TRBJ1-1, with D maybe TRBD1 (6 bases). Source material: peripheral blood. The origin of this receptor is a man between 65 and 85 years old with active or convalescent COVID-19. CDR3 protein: CASSLEGGGYTEAFF. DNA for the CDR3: TGTGCCAGCAGCTTGGAGGGGGGGGGATACACTGAAGCTTTCTTT. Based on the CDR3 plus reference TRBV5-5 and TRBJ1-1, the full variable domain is DAGVTQSPTHLIKTRGQQVTLRCSPISGHKSVSWYQQVLGQGPQFIFQYYEKEERGRGNFPDRFSARQFPNYSSELNVNALLLGDSALYLCASSLEGGGYTEAFFGQGTRLTVV.